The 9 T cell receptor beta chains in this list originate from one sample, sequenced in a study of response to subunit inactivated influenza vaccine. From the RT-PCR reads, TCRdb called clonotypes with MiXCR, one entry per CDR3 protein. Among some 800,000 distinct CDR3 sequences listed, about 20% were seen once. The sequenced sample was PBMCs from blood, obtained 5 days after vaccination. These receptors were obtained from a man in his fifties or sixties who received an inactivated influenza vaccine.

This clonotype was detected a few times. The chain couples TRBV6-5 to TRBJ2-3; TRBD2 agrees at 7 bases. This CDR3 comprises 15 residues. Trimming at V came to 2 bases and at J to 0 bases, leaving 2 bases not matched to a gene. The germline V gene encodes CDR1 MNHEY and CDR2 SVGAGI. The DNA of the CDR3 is TGTGCCAGCAGTTACGGGCGGGGGAGCACAGATACGCAGTATTTT. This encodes CASSYGRGSTDTQYF.

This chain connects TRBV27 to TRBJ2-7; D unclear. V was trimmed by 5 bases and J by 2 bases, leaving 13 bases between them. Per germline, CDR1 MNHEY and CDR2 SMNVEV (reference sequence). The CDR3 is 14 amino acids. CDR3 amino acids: CASSVFGGPYEQYF. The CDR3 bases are TGTGCCAGCAGTGTCTTTGGTGGGCCCTACGAGCAGTACTTC.

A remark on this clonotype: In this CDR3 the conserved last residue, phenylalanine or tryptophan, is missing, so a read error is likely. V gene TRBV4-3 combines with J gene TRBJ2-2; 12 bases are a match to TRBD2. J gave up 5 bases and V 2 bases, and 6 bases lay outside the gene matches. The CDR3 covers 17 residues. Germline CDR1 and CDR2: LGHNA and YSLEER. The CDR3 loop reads CASSQTKTSGSTGELFS. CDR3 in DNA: TGCGCCAGCAGCCAAACTAAGACTAGCGGGAGTACCGGGGAGCTGTTTTCT.

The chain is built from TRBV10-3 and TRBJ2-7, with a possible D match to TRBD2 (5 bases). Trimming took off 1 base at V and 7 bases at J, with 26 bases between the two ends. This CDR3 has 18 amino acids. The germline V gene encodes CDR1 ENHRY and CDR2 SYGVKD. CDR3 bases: TGTGCCATCAGTGAGTTGCAGAATACGCACCCGGTTGGGAGAGAGCAGTACTTC. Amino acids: CAISELQNTHPVGREQYF.

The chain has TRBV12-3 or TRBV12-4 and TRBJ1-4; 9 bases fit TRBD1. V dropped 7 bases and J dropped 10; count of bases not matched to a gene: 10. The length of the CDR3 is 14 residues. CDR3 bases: TGTGCCAGCACCGGACAGGGGACGGAGGGAAAACTGTTTTTT. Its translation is CASTGQGTEGKLFF.

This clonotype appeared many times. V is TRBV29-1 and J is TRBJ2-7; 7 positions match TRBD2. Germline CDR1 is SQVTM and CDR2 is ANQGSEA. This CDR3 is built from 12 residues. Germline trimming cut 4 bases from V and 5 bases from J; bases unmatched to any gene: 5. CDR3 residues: CSVGAGDDEQYF. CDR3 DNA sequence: TGCAGCGTTGGGGCGGGAGACGACGAGCAGTACTTC.

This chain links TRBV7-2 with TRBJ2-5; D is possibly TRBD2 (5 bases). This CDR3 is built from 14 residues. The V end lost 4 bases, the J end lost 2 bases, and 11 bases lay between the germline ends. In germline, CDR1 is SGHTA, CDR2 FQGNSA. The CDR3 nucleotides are TGTGCCAGCAGCTCCCGTCCGGGGCAAGAGACCCAGTACTTC. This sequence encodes CASSSRPGQETQYF.

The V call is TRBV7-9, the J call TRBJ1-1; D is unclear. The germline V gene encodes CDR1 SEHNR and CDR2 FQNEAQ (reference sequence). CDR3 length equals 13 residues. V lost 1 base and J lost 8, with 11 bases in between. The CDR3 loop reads CASSLDPGLEAFF. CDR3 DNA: TGTGCCAGCAGCTTAGATCCGGGATTGGAAGCTTTCTTT.

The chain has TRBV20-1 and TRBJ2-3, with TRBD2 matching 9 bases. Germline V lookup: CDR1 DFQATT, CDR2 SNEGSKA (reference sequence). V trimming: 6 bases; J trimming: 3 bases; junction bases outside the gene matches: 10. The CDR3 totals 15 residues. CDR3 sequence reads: CSADPGLAKTDTQYF. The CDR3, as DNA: TGCAGTGCGGATCCGGGACTAGCAAAGACAGATACGCAGTATTTT.